This TCR beta chain was observed in a study of blood T cell repertoires in COVID-19. CDR3 length equals 17 residues. Germline V lookup: CDR1 SGHNT, CDR2 YYREEE (reference sequence). Trimming took off 4 bases at V and 0 bases at J, with 14 bases between the two ends. As processed by the authors: Amplification with reference gene primers provided the estimates of nucleated cell counts. TCRdb's table, derived via immunoSEQ multiplex PCR, lists solely in-frame clones and lacks some. That table furnishes V, J and clone size, whereas the DNA furnished D and trimming. Found here are some 230,000 clones, roughly 80% of them singletons; the top ten hold about 8%.

The sample consisted of peripheral blood. The TCR was taken from a woman between 50 and 59 years old with acute or convalescent COVID-19. This chain joins TRBV5-4 and TRBJ1-6; D uncertain. The chain's CDR3 is CASSPGRASSYNSPLHF. DNA for the CDR3: TGTGCCAGCAGCCCCGGGCGGGCCAGCTCCTATAATTCACCCCTCCACTTT.